The TCR beta chain described here comes from a study of blood T cell repertoires in COVID-19. Here immunoSEQ multiplex PCR was the method, and the copy in TCRdb shows in-frame clones only, minus some. The sample shows about 48,000 clones, approximately 83% of them seen only once. The receptor was isolated from a man in his 70s with acute or convalescent COVID-19. The sample taken for sequencing was peripheral blood.

The CDR3 loop reads CASSFGGARETQYF. The CDR3 DNA is TGCGCCAGCAGCTTTGGGGGGGCGCGAGAGACCCAGTACTTC. The chain links TRBV5-1 to TRBJ2-5; TRBD2 is a possible D gene (7 bases). Trimming stripped 2 bases from V and 4 bases from J, with 12 bases between. CDR3 length: 14 amino acids. Looked up from germline, CDR1 is SGHRS and CDR2 is YFSETQ.